These 9 T cell receptor beta chains share one sample of origin, sequenced in a study of T-cell reconstitution after alpha-beta-depleted transplantation in children. For TCRbeta, the library was prepared with unique molecular identifiers. TCRdb independently ran MiXCR on the PCR reads; one entry per CDR3 protein. The sample includes about 610,000 distinct CDR3 sequences, 8% to 11% of them seen just once. This specimen was PBMCs from the stem cell graft donor, taken from the stem cell graft. Every receptor here comes from a human donor who donated a stem cell graft to a child with acute myeloid leukemia.

This clonotype was detected ten times or more. The chain joins TRBV5-5 to TRBJ2-1; D call uncertain. The CDR3 runs to 12 residues. V was clipped by 6 bases and J by 4 bases, with 8 bases between them. Germline assignment: CDR1 SGHKS and CDR2 YYEKEE (reference sequence). The chain's CDR3 is CASTPSYNEQFF. The CDR3 nucleotides read TGTGCCAGCACCCCGTCTTACAATGAGCAGTTCTTC.

This chain joins TRBV15 and TRBJ1-1; D perhaps matches TRBD1 (6 bases). Germline CDR1 and CDR2: LNHNV and YYDKDF (reference sequence). V gave up 0 bases and J gave up 2 bases, with 16 bases separating them. This CDR3 has 17 amino acids. The CDR3 bases are TGTGCCACCAGCAGAGATCTGTCCGGGACACTAAACACTGAAGCTTTCTTT. Its translation: CATSRDLSGTLNTEAFF.

This chain joins TRBV12-3 or TRBV12-4 and TRBJ2-1; D perhaps matches TRBD2 (5 bases). This CDR3 is built from 13 residues. V was shortened by 1 base and J by 12 bases, with 13 bases between the two germline ends. DNA for the CDR3: TGTGCCAGCAGTTTAGTTCGAGAGGGCGTGCAGTTCTTC. Residues: CASSLVREGVQFF.

This clonotype was seen at least ten times. The rearrangement links TRBV7-9 to TRBJ2-2; no definite D call. The CDR3 spans 15 residues. Germline-derived CDR1 and CDR2 are SEHNR and FQNEAQ (reference sequence). V lost 6 bases, J lost 4 bases, and 15 bases lay in between. The CDR3 coding sequence is TGTGCCAGCAGTCGTGATACTCAGAGCACCGGGGAGCTGTTTTTT. It codes for CASSRDTQSTGELFF.

This clonotype was counted a few times. The genes are TRBV12-3 or TRBV12-4 and TRBJ1-2; TRBD1 aligns across 10 bases. V was clipped by 5 bases and J by 4 bases; unmatched bases: 13. The CDR3 length is 17 residues. The CDR3 nucleotides read TGTGCCAGCAGTCCTAAGGACAGGGGGGAATATGGCTATGGCTACACCTTC. It specifies CASSPKDRGEYGYGYTF.

Ten or more counts support this clonotype. The chain uses TRBV18 and TRBJ2-7; a weak D match, TRBD1 (7 bases). Trimming shortened V by 8 bases and J by 8 bases, and 19 bases separated the two germline ends. CDR1 and CDR2 (germline): KGHSH, LQKENI. The CDR3 is made up of 13 amino acids. CDR3 residues: CASEPGGRDKQYF. DNA of the CDR3: TGTGCCAGCGAACCAGGGGGGCGCGATAAGCAGTACTTC.

This chain uses TRBV12-3 or TRBV12-4 with TRBJ2-4; the D call may be TRBD1 or TRBD2 (7 bases each). Between the trimmed V and J ends, which lost 7 bases and 8 bases, there was a span of 15 bases. The CDR3 extends over 13 amino acids. The CDR3 nucleotides are TGTGCCAGCAAAATACAGGGGAGGGACATTCAGTACTTC. This translates into CASKIQGRDIQYF.

This clonotype was detected ten times or more. The chain recombines TRBV11-2 with TRBJ2-1; tentatively, D is TRBD2 (5 bases). The germline CDR1 and CDR2 sequences are SGHAT and FQNNGV. This CDR3 region has 11 residues. Between the trimmed V and J ends, which lost 8 bases and 12 bases, there was a span of 14 bases. The CDR3 DNA is TGTGCCAGCCGACTACTGGAAGGGCAGTTCTTC. This codes for CASRLLEGQFF.

This clonotype was picked up a small number of times. V is TRBV7-2 and J is TRBJ1-1; 9 bases agree with TRBD1. The germline V gene has CDR1 SGHTA and CDR2 FQGNSA. Trimming at V came to 5 bases and at J to 6 bases, leaving 7 bases not matched to a gene. The CDR3 covers 14 residues. The CDR3 bases are TGTGCCAGCAGCCGGGACAGGGTTAAGGCTGAAGCTTTCTTT. This gives the protein CASSRDRVKAEAFF.